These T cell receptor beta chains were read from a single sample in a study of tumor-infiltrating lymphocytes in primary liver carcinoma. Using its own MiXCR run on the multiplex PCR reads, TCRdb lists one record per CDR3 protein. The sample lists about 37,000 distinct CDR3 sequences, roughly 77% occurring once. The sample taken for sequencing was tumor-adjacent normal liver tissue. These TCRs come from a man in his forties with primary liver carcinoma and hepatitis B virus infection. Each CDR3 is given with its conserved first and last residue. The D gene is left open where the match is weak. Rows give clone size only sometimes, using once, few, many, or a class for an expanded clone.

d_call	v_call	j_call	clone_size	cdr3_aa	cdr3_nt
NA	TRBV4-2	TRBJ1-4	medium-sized	CASSQPHREKLFF	TGTGCCAGCAGCCAGCCCCACCGTGAAAAACTGTTTTTT
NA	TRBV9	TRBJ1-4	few	CASSVGSGDEKLFF	TGTGCCAGCAGCGTAGGATCAGGGGACGAAAAACTGTTTTTT
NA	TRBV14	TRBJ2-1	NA	CVSSAVAGWVNNDQFF	TGTGTCAGCAGTGCCGTAGCTGGATGGGTAAACAATGATCAGTTCTTC
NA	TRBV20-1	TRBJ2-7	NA	CSVGGADNCEQYF	TGCAGTGTTGGCGGGGCGGATAACTGCGAGCAGTACTTC
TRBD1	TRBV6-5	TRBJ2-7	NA	CASSPQGDSSYEQYF	TGTGCCAGCAGTCCCCAGGGGGATAGCTCCTACGAGCAGTACTTC
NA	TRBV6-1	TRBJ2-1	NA	CARWSARAVNGQSF	TGTGCCCGCTGGTCCGCGAGGGCCGTCAATGGGCAGTCCTTC
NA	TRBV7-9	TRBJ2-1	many	CASSFENNEQFF	TGTGCCAGCAGCTTTGAGAACAATGAGCAGTTCTTC
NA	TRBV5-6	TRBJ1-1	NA	CANSYQGLNTEAFF	TGTGCCAACAGCTATCAGGGGTTAAACACTGAAGCTTTCTTT
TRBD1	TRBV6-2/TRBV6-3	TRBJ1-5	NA	CASGFGTGRNQPQHF	TGTGCCAGCGGCTTCGGGACAGGCCGCAATCAGCCCCAGCATTTT
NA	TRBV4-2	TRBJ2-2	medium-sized	CASSQGRDGAGELFF	TGTGCCAGCAGTCAGGGGCGAGACGGCGCCGGGGAGCTGTTTTTT
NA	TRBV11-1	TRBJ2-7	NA	CASGKRPYEQYF	TGTGCCAGCGGGAAGCGACCCTACGAGCAGTACTTC
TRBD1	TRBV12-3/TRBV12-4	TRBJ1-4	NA	CASSSPKNGSGGNGKLFF	TGTGCCAGCAGTTCCCCAAAAAACGGTTCAGGGGGCAATGGAAAACTGTTTTTT
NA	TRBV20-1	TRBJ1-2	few	CSLTEGIDPRIHGYTF	TGCAGTCTAACCGAGGGGATAGACCCCCGGATCCATGGCTACACCTTC
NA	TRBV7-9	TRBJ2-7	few	CASSLGSSCKQYF	TGTGCCAGCAGCTTAGGCAGCTCCTGCAAGCAGTACTTC
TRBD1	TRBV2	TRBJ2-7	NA	CASSVALTNRGLLYEQYF	TGTGCCAGCAGCGTAGCGTTAACTAACAGGGGTCTCCTCTACGAGCAGTACTTC
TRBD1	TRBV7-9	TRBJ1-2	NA	CASRWVRGFHGYTF	TGCGCCAGCAGGTGGGTCAGGGGGTTTCATGGCTACACCTTC
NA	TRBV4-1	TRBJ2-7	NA	CASSQDPGVWAYEQYF	TGCGCCAGTAGCCAAGATCCCGGCGTGTGGGCCTACGAGCAGTACTTC
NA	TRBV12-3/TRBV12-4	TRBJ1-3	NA	CAPSFGAATGNTIYF	TGTGCCCCCAGTTTTGGGGCAGCAACAGGAAATACCATATATTTT
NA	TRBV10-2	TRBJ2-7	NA	CASSDSRMLPYEQYF	TGCGCCAGCAGTGACTCCCGGATGCTGCCCTACGAGCAGTACTTC
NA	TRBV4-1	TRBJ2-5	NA	CTRSQDWGAHQETQYF	TGCACCAGGAGCCAAGACTGGGGAGCTCACCAAGAGACCCAGTACTTC
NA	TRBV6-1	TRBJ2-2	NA	CASSKTLHANTGELFF	TGTGCCAGCAGTAAAACACTACATGCGAACACCGGGGAGCTGTTTTTT
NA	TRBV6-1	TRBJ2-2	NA	CASKHSGNTGELFF	TGTGCCAGTAAGCATAGCGGTAACACCGGGGAGCTGTTTTTT
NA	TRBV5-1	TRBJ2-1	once	CASNRTGGSYNEQFF	TGCGCCAGCAACCGGACTGGCGGTTCCTACAATGAGCAGTTCTTC
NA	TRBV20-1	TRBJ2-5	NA	CSARDDSPIETQYF	TGCAGTGCTAGAGACGACTCTCCGATTGAGACCCAGTACTTC
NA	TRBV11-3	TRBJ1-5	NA	CASSLDPGMAQPQHF	TGTGCCAGCAGCTTAGATCCGGGGATGGCTCAGCCCCAACATTTT
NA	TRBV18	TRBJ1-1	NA	CANSPRGVTGIEAFF	TGTGCCAACTCACCTCGGGGGGTCACAGGGATTGAAGCTTTCTTT
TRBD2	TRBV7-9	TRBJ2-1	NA	CASSFGGGGTAEQLF	TGTGCCAGCAGCTTCGGCGGGGGGGGGACAGCCGAGCAGCTCTTC
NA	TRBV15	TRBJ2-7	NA	CATRGDSLYEQYF	TGTGCCACCAGGGGAGATAGTCTCTACGAGCAGTACTTC
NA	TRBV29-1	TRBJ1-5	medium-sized	CSVEGPGPQHF	TGCAGCGTTGAAGGTCCGGGGCCCCAGCATTTT
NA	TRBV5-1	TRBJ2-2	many	CASSLAIGLASTGELFF	TGCGCCAGCAGCTTGGCGATCGGGCTAGCGAGCACCGGGGAGCTGTTTTTT
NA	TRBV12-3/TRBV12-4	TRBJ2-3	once	CASASDGGNTDTQYF	TGTGCCAGCGCTAGTGACGGCGGAAACACAGATACGCAGTATTTT
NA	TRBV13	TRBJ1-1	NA	CASSFQGSGNTEAFF	TGTGCCAGCAGCTTCCAAGGGTCAGGGAATACTGAAGCTTTCTTT
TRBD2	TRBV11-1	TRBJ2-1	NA	CARSIGKTSEASRFDNEQFF	TGTGCCAGGAGCATAGGAAAGACTAGCGAGGCCTCGCGGTTCGACAATGAGCAGTTCTTC
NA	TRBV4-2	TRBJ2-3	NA	CTGSQGSGLAAYRFSTDTQYF	TGTACCGGCAGCCAAGGTTCGGGATTAGCGGCATATCGATTTAGCACAGATACGCAGTATTTT
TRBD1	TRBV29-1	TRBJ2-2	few	CGVEITGAGELFF	TGCGGCGTTGAGATAACAGGGGCTGGGGAGCTGTTTTTT
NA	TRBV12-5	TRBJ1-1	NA	CASGLPKDRDEDTEGFF	TGTGCTAGTGGTTTGCCTAAAGACCGGGACGAAGACACTGAAGGTTTCTTT
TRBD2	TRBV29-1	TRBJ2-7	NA	CSVTGTGRGERYF	TGCAGCGTGACCGGGACGGGGAGGGGAGAGCGGTACTTC
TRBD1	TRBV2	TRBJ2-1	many	CASSTGAGNEQFF	TGTGCCAGTTCGACAGGGGCGGGAAATGAGCAGTTCTTC
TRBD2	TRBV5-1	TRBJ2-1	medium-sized	CASTLAGGYNEQFF	TGCGCCAGCACGTTAGCGGGAGGTTACAATGAGCAGTTCTTC
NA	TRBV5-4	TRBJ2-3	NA	CASSLAERGTDTLYF	TGTGCCAGCAGCTTGGCGGAAAGGGGTACAGATACGCTGTATTTT
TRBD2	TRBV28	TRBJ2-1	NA	CGSSRVGGLAGDKRLYEQFF	TGTGGCAGCAGCCGGGTCGGGGGACTAGCGGGAGATAAAAGGTTATATGAACAGTTCTTC
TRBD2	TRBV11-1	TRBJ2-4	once	CASIFPETSGTKNIQYF	TGTGCAAGCATCTTTCCCGAGACTAGCGGGACCAAAAACATTCAGTACTTC
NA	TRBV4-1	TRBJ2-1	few	CASSLIPGYGNEQFF	TGCGCCAGCAGCCTTATCCCGGGGTATGGCAATGAGCAGTTCTTC
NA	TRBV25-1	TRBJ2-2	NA	CACAGRAGELFF	TGTGCCTGTGCGGGTAGAGCCGGGGAGCTGTTTTTT
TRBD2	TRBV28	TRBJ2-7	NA	CVSSPRTSGPSYEQYF	TGTGTCAGCAGCCCAAGGACTAGCGGGCCTTCCTATGAGCAGTACTTC
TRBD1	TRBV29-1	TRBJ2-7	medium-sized	CSVEVGDSFNYEQYF	TGCAGCGTTGAAGTTGGGGACAGTTTTAACTACGAGCAGTACTTC
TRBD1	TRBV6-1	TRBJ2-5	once	CASSDVLGTGEETQYF	TGTGCCAGCAGTGATGTGTTGGGGACAGGGGAAGAGACCCAGTACTTC
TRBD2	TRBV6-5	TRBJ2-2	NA	CAISSWASGFANAGELFF	TGTGCCATCAGCTCCTGGGCTAGCGGCTTCGCGAACGCCGGGGAGCTGTTTTTT
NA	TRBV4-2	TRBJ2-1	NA	CASSHVSFFGNKQFF	TGTGCCAGTAGCCATGTTAGTTTTTTCGGCAATAAGCAGTTCTTC
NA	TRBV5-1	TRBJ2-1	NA	CASNLGGEYNEQFF	TGCGCCAGCAACTTAGGGGGAGAGTACAATGAGCAGTTCTTC
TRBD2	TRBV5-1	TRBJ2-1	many	CASSGLLGGGYNEQFF	TGCGCCAGCAGCGGCCTCCTTGGCGGGGGCTACAATGAGCAGTTCTTC
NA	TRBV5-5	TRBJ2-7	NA	CTSSLGARSSYEQYF	TGTACAAGCAGCTTGGGGGCGAGGAGCTCCTACGAGCAGTACTTC
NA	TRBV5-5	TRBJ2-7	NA	CASNYRDGEHYGQYF	TGTGCCAGCAACTACCGGGACGGGGAACACTACGGGCAGTACTTC